This passage covers 9 T cell receptor beta chains from one sample sequenced in a study of control samples from healthy donors and cancer patients. Assay: immunoSEQ multiplex PCR; the TCRdb copy retains only in-frame clones and omits some. Of approximately 100,000 clones listed, 85% to 90% are singletons. The sample comprised blood. These receptors were obtained from a woman in her forties or fifties in good health.

The CDR3 spells CAWSGRGQPQHF. As DNA, the CDR3 is TGTGCCTGGAGTGGGAGAGGTCAGCCCCAGCATTTT. This rearrangement joins TRBV30 to TRBJ1-5; D remains ambiguous. CDR3 length: 12 amino acids. V dropped 1 base and J dropped 6 bases, with 7 bases sitting between them. Germline CDR1 GTSNPN, CDR2 SVGIG (reference sequence).

This clone was recorded a few times. The V and J genes are TRBV27 and TRBJ2-1; D is ambiguous. The CDR3 runs 14 residues. The germline V gene has CDR1 MNHEY and CDR2 SMNVEV (reference sequence). Trimming removed 9 bases at V and 5 bases at J, with 17 bases between. The CDR3 DNA reads TGTGCCAGTCGGTACGGACGGAGTAACAATGAGCAGTTCTTC. It encodes CASRYGRSNNEQFF.

The V call is TRBV19, the J call TRBJ2-1, with D possibly TRBD2 on 6 matching bases. Germline assignment: CDR1 LNHDA and CDR2 SQIVND (reference sequence). The V end lost 3 bases, the J end lost 0 bases, and 15 bases lay between the germline ends. The CDR3 contains 17 residues. CDR3 loop: CASSILSRGSSYNEQFF. CDR3 nucleotide sequence: TGTGCCAGTAGTATCCTGAGCCGGGGGAGCTCCTACAATGAGCAGTTCTTC.

The chain combines TRBV12-3 or TRBV12-4 with TRBJ2-4; D is undetermined. The CDR3 totals 12 residues. The V end lost 6 bases, the J end lost 5 bases, and 8 bases lay between the germline ends. As DNA, the CDR3 is TGTGCCAGCAGGAGCCAACAAAACATTCAGTACTTC. It specifies CASRSQQNIQYF.

This rearrangement joins TRBV5-1 to TRBJ2-7; no reliable D call. V lost 0 bases to trimming and J lost 5 bases, with 12 bases between them. Germline values: CDR1 SGHRS, CDR2 YFSETQ. The CDR3 has 14 amino acids. The CDR3 region is CASSLGSGLNEQYF. CDR3 nucleotides: TGCGCCAGCAGCTTGGGCTCGGGCCTGAACGAGCAGTACTTC.

This chain uses TRBV10-3 with TRBJ1-1, with TRBD1 matching 10 bases. Germline V CDR1 and CDR2: ENHRY, SYGVKD. CDR3 length: 16 residues. The V segment lost 5 bases and the J segment 3 bases; nucleotides outside the gene matches: 9. The CDR3 spells CAISPGTGDGYTEAFF. The CDR3, as DNA: TGTGCCATCAGTCCCGGGACAGGGGACGGGTACACTGAAGCTTTCTTT.

The V call is TRBV6-2 or TRBV6-3, the J call TRBJ2-1; D ambiguous. CDR1 and CDR2 (germline): MNHEY, SVGEGT. This CDR3 is 11 amino acids long. V lost 5 bases to trimming and J lost 15 bases, with 14 bases between them. CDR3 DNA sequence: TGTGCCAGCAGTCGCGTAGATAGGTCGTTCTTC. It translates to CASSRVDRSFF.

The chain recombines TRBV28 with TRBJ2-1; D is undetermined. The CDR3 consists of 13 residues. V gave up 5 bases and J gave up 9 bases, with 14 bases separating them. Germline V lookup: CDR1 MDHEN, CDR2 SYDVKM. The CDR3 protein is CASSPHEEFEQFF. Written as DNA, the CDR3 is TGTGCCAGCAGTCCCCACGAAGAGTTTGAGCAGTTCTTC.

This chain uses TRBV2 with TRBJ2-2; no clear D. From germline, CDR1 is SNHLY and CDR2 FYNNEI. There are 13 residues in the CDR3. V shed 4 bases and J shed 6 bases, with 9 bases lying between them. The CDR3 sequence: CASSAWVAGELFF. The CDR3, as DNA: TGTGCCAGCAGTGCTTGGGTTGCCGGGGAGCTGTTTTTT.